Sequencing of this T cell receptor (beta chain) was carried out in a study of T-cell memory formation after mild COVID-19. Findings of the study overall: Contracting clones localized mainly to CM and EM when CD4+ and mainly to EMRA when CD8+. From day 15 to 85, contracting clones were balanced between CD4 and CD8, whereas later expanders leaned toward CD4+.

Amplification by 5'RACE using constant-segment primers produced TCR alpha and TCR beta cDNA libraries that carried sample barcodes and UMIs. TCRdb used MiXCR to reprocess the 5' RACE reads, holding one entry per CDR3 protein. Of fewer than 250,000 distinct CDR3 sequences in the sample, roughly 14% were seen once. In this sample, this clonotype turned up a few times. Its specificity is unknown. This clonotype was sampled from an adult woman who had mild COVID-19 (a few samples of this study predate the infection). Cell type and time point are not known. Sequencing was carried out using PBMCs or a T cell subset sorted from them (not recorded which).

Written as DNA, the CDR3 is TGTGCCAGCTCACCACCTGGGGGCAATGAGCAGTTCTTC. This translates into CASSPPGGNEQFF. The chain has TRBV18 and TRBJ2-1; D may be TRBD1 or TRBD2 (5 bases each). There are 13 residues in the CDR3. Germline assignment: CDR1 KGHSH and CDR2 LQKENI. V dropped 0 bases and J dropped 6 bases, with 6 bases sitting between them.